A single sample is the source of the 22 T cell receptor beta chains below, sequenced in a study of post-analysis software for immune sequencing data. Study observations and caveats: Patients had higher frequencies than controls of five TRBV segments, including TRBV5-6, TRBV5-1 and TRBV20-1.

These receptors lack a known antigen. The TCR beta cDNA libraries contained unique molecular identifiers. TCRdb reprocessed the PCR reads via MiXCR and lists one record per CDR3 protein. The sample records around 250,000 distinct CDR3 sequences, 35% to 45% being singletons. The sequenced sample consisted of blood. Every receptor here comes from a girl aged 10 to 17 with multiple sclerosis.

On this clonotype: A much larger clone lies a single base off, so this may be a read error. Here the CDR3 reads CASSLKAGLSNEQYF. In DNA form, the CDR3 reads TGTGCCAGCAGCTTAAAAGCGGGCTTATCCAATGAGCAGTACTTC. This chain connects TRBV7-3 to TRBJ2-4, with D perhaps TRBD2 (6 bases). V was trimmed by 1 base and J by 13 bases, leaving 20 bases between them. CDR3 length: 15 residues. Germline values: CDR1 SGHTA, CDR2 FQGTGA.

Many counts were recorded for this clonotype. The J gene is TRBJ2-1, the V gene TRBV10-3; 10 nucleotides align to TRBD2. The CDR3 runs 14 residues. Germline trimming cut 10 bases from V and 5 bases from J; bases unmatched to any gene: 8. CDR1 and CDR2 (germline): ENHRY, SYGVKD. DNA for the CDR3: TGTGCCAACGGCCTTAGCGGGAGGAACAATGAGCAGTTCTTC. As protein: CANGLSGRNNEQFF.

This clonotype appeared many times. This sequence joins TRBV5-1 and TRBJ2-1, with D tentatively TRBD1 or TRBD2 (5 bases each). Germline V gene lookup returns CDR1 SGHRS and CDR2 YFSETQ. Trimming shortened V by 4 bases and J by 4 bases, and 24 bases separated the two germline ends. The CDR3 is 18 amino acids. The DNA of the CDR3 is TGCGCCAGCAGCCAGTCCGGGACCCAAAGCCGGGCGTACAATGAGCAGTTCTTC. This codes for CASSQSGTQSRAYNEQFF.

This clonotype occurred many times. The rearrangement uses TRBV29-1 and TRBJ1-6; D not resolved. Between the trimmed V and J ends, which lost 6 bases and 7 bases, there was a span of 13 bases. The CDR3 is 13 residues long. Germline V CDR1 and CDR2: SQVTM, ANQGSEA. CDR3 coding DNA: TGCAGCGTCCTCCTCGCTCCAAATTCACCCCTCCACTTT. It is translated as CSVLLAPNSPLHF. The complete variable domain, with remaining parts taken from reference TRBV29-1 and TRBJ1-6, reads SAVISQKPSRDICQRGTSLTIQCQVDSQVTMMFWYRQQPGQSLTLIATANQGSEATYESGFVIDKFPISRPNLTFSTLTVSNMSPEDSSIYLCSVLLAPNSPLHFGNGTRLTVT.

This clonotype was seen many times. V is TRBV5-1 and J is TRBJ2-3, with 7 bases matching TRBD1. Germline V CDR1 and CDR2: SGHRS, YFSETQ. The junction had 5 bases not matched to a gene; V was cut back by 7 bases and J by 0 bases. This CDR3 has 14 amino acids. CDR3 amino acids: CASYWDRSTDTQYF. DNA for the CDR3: TGCGCCAGCTACTGGGACAGAAGCACAGATACGCAGTATTTT.

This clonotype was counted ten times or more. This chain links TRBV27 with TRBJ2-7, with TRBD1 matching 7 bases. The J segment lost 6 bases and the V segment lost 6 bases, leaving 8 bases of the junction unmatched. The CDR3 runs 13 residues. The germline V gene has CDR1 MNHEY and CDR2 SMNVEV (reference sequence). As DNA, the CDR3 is TGTGCCAGCAGCCACCGAGGGGGCGTCGAGCAGTACTTC. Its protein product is CASSHRGGVEQYF.

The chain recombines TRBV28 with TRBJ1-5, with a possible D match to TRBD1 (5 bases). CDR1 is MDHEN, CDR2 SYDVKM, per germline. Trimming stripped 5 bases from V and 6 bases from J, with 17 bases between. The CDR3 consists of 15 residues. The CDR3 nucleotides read TGTGCCAGCAGTCCCCCCAGGGCAGCGGGTCAGCCCCAGCATTTT. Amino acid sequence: CASSPPRAAGQPQHF.

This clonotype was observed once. CDR3 sequence: CASSFDGYSPLHF. The CDR3 coding sequence is TGTGCCAGCAGTTTTGACGGATATTCACCCCTCCACTTT. This chain connects TRBV12-3 or TRBV12-4 to TRBJ1-6; D remains ambiguous. V was pared by 3 bases and J by 8 bases, with 8 bases between. The CDR3 consists of 13 residues.

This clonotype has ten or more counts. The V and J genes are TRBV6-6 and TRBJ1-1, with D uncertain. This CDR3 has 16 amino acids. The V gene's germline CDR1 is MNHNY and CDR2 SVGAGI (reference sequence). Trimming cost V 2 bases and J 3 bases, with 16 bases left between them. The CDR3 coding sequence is TGTGCCAGCAGTTACGGGAGACCAGGTTCTGACACTGAAGCTTTCTTT. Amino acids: CASSYGRPGSDTEAFF.

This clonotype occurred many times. The CDR3 region is CSVERLAGNEQFF. CDR3 in DNA: TGCAGCGTTGAAAGGCTAGCGGGAAATGAGCAGTTCTTC. The rearrangement links TRBV29-1 to TRBJ2-1, with 9 positions matching TRBD2. The CDR3 loop spans 13 amino acids. The germline V gene encodes CDR1 SQVTM and CDR2 ANQGSEA. Trimming removed 2 bases from V and 7 bases from J; junction bases left unmatched: 3.

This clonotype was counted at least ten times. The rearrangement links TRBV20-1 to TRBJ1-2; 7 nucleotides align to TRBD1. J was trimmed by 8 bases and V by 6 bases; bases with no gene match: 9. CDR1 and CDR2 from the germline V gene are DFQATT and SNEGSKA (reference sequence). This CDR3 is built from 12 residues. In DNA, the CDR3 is TGCAGTGCCCTCGATAGGGGGCACGGCTACACCTTC. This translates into CSALDRGHGYTF.

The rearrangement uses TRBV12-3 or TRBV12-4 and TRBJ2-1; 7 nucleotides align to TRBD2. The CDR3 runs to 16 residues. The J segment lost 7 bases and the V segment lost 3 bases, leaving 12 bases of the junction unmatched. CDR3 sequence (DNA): TGTGCCAGCAGTTTCGAGAGCGGGACTTGGGTGAATGAGCAGTTCTTC. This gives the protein CASSFESGTWVNEQFF.

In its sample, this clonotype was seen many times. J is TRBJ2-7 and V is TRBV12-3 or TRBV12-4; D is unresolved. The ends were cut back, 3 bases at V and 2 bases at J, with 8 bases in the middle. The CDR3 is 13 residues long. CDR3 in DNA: TGTGCCAGCAGTTTTGGGCAGGCCTACGAGCAGTACTTC. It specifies CASSFGQAYEQYF.

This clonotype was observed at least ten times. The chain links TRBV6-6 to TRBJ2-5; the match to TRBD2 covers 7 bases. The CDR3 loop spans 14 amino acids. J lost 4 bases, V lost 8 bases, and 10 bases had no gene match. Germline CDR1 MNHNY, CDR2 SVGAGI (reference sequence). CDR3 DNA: TGTGCCAGCGGTCTGGCGGGAGTGATAGAGACCCAGTACTTC. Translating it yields CASGLAGVIETQYF.

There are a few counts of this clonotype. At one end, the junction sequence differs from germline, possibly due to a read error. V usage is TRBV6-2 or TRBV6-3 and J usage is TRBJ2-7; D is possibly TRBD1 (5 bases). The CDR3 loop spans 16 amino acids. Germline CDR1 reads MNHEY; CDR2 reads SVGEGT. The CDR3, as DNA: TGTGCCGGCAGTTACTCATTGGACAAGAGCTCCTACGAGCAGTACTTC. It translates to CAGSYSLDKSSYEQYF.

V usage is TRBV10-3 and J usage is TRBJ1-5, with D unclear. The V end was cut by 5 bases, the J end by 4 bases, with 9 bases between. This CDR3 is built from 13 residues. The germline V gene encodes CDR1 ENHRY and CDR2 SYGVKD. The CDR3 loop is CAISPEQNQPQHF. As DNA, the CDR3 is TGTGCCATCAGTCCGGAACAAAATCAGCCCCAGCATTTT.

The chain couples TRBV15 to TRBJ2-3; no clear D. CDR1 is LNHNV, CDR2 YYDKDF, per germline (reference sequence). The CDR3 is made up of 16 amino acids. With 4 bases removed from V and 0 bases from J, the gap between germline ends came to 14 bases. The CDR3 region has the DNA TGTGCCACCAGCACCCTCGACTTCACTAGCACAGATACGCAGTATTTT. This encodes CATSTLDFTSTDTQYF.

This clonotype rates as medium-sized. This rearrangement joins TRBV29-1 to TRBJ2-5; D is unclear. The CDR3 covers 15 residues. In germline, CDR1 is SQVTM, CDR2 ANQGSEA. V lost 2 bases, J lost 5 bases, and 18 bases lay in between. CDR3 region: CSVEKLVSKWETQYF. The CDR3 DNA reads TGCAGCGTTGAAAAATTGGTTAGCAAATGGGAGACCCAGTACTTC. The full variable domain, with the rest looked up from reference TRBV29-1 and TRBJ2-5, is SAVISQKPSRDICQRGTSLTIQCQVDSQVTMMFWYRQQPGQSLTLIATANQGSEATYESGFVIDKFPISRPNLTFSTLTVSNMSPEDSSIYLCSVEKLVSKWETQYFGPGTRLLVL.

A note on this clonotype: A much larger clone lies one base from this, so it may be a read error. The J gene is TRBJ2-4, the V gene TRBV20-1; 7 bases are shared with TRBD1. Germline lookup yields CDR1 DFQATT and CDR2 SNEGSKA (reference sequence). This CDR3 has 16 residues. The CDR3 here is CSAARGPSLAKNIRYF. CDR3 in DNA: TGCAGTGCTGCGAGGGGGCCTAGTCTAGCCAAAAACATTCGGTACTTC.

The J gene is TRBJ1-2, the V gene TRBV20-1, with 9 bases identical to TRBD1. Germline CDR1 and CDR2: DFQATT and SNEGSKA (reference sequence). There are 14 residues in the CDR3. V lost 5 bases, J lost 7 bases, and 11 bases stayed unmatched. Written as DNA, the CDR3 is TGCAGTGCTCGCGGTGGGGGACAGGGAGTTGGCTACACCTTC. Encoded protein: CSARGGGQGVGYTF.

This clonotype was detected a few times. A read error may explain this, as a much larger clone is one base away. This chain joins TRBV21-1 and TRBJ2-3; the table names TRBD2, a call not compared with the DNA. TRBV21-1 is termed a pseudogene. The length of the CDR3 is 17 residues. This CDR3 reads CASSKRLAGPRTGTQYF. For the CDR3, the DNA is TGTGCCAGCAGCAAACGACTAGCGGGACCCAGAACAGGTACGCAGTATTTT.

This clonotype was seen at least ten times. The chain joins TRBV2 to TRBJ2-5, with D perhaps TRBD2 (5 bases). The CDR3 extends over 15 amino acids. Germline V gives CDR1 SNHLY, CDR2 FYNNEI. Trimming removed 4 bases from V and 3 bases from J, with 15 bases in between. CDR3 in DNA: TGTGCCAGCAGTGTAAGGTTAGACGGGGAAGAGACCCAGTACTTC. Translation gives CASSVRLDGEETQYF.